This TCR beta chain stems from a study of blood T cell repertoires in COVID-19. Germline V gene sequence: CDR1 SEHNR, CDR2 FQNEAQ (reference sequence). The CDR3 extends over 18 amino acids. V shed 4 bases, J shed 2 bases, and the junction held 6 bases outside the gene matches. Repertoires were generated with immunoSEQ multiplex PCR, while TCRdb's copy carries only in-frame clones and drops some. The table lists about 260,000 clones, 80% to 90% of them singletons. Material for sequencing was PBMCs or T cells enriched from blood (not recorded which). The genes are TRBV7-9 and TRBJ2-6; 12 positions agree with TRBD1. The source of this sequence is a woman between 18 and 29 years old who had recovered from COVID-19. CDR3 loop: CASSSPGQGATGANVLTF. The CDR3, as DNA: TGTGCCAGCAGCTCGCCGGGACAGGGGGCGACTGGGGCCAACGTCCTGACTTTC.